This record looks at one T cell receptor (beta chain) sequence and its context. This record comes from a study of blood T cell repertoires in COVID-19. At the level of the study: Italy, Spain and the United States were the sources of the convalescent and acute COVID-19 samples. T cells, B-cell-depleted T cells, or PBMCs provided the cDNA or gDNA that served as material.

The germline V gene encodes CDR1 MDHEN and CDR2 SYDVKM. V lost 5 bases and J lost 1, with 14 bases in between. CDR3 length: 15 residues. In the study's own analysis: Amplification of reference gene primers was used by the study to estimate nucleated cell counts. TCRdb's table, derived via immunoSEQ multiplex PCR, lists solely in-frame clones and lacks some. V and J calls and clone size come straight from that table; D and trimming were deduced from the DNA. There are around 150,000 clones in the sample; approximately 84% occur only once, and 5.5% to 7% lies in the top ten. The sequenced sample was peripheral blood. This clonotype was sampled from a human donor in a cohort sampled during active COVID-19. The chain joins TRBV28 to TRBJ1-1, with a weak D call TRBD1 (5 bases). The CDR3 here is CASSPPGGANTEAFF. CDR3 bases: TGTGCCAGCAGTCCCCCGGGAGGGGCGAACACTGAAGCTTTCTTT.